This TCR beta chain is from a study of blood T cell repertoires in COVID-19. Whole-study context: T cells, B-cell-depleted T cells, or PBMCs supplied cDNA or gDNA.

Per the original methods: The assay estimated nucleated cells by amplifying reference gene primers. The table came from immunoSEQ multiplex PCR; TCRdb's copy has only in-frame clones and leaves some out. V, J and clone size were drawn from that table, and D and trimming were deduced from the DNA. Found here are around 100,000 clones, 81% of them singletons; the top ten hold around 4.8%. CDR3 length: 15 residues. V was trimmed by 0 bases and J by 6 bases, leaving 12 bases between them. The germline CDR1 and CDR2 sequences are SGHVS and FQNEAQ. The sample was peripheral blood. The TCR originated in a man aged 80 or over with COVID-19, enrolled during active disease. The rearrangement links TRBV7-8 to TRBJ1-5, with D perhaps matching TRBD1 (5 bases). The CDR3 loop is CASSLAGGPLQPQHF. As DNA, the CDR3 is TGTGCCAGCAGCTTAGCGGGGGGTCCCCTTCAGCCCCAGCATTTT. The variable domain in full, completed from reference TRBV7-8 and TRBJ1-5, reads GAGVSQSPRYKVAKRGQDVALRCDPISGHVSLFWYQQALGQGPEFLTYFQNEAQLDKSGLPSDRFFAERPEGSVSTLKIQRTQQEDSAVYLCASSLAGGPLQPQHFGDGTRLSIL.